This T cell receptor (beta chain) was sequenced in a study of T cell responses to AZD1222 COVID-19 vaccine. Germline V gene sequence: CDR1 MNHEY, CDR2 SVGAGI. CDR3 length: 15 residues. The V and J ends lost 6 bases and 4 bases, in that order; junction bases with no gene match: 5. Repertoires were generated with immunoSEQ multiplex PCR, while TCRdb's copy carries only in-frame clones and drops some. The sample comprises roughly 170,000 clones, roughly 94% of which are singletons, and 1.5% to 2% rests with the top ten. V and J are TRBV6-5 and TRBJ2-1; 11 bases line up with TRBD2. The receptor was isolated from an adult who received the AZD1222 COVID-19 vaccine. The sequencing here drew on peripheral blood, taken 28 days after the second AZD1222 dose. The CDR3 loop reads CASSSSGGLYNEQFF. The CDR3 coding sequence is TGTGCCAGCAGCTCTAGCGGGGGGTTATACAATGAGCAGTTCTTC.